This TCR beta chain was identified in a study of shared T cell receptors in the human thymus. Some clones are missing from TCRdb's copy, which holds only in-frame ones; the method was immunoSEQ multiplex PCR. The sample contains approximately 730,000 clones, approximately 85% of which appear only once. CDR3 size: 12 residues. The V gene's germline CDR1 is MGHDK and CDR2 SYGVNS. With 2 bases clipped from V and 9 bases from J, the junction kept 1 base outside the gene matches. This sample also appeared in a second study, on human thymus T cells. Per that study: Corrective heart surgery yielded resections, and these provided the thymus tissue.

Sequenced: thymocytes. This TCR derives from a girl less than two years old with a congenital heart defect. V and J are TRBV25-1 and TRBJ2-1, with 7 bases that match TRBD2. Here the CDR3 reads CASSEERGEQFF. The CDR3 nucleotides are TGTGCCAGCAGTGAAGAGCGGGGTGAGCAGTTCTTC.